The rows below give T cell receptor beta chains drawn from one sample of a study of T cell responses to AZD1222 COVID-19 vaccine. Assay: immunoSEQ multiplex PCR; the TCRdb copy retains only in-frame clones and omits some. This sample has just over 60,000 clones, with around 75% found just once. The sample consisted of peripheral blood, taken on day 0 of AZD1222 vaccination. The source is an adult in good health. CDR3s include the opening cysteine and the closing phenylalanine or tryptophan. Fields, in order: J gene, V gene, CDR3 length, D gene, clone size, CDR3 protein, CDR3 DNA. The D gene is left open where the match is weak. Clone size appears in some rows only: once, few, many, or a class for an expanded clone.

TRBJ2-3,TRBV7-2,13,.,.,CASSYPGPLAQYF,TGTGCCAGCAGCTACCCGGGCCCGCTGGCGCAGTATTTT
TRBJ1-2,TRBV23-1,16,.,few,CASSPHRAGVIYGYTF,TGCGCCAGCAGTCCCCATCGGGCAGGGGTTATCTATGGCTACACCTTC
TRBJ2-3,TRBV11-2,15,.,.,CASSLLRIETDTQYF,TGTGCCAGCAGCCTCCTACGCATTGAGACAGATACGCAGTATTTT
TRBJ2-7,TRBV12-3/TRBV12-4,13,.,.,CASSLRGGYEQYF,TGTGCCAGCAGCCTTAGGGGGGGCTACGAGCAGTACTTC
TRBJ2-3,TRBV5-8,15,.,.,CASSLRVGGTDTQYF,TGTGCCAGCAGCTTGCGGGTCGGGGGCACAGATACGCAGTATTTT
TRBJ1-2,TRBV11-2,13,.,once,CASSLDPHYGYTF,TGTGCCAGCAGCTTAGATCCGCACTATGGCTACACCTTC
TRBJ2-7,TRBV7-8,14,TRBD2,few,CASSLGSGATEQYF,TGTGCCAGCAGCTTAGGTAGCGGGGCTACCGAGCAGTACTTC
TRBJ2-7,TRBV28,14,.,.,CASMSGIGGYEQYF,TGTGCCAGCATGTCAGGGATTGGGGGGTACGAGCAGTACTTC
TRBJ2-7,TRBV28,15,TRBD1,.,CASSIRAQGWYEQYF,TGTGCCAGCAGTATCAGGGCACAGGGGTGGTACGAGCAGTACTTC
TRBJ2-5,TRBV7-6,16,.,.,CASSFRAPGDQETQYF,TGTGCCAGCAGCTTCAGGGCTCCTGGGGACCAAGAGACCCAGTACTTC
TRBJ2-7,TRBV7-2,14,TRBD1,few,CASSSRQGSYEQYF,TGTGCCAGCAGCTCCAGACAGGGAAGCTACGAGCAGTACTTC
TRBJ1-5,TRBV4-1,16,.,.,CASSPAGTQNNQPQHF,TGCGCCAGCAGCCCGGCCGGGACACAGAACAATCAGCCCCAGCATTTT
TRBJ2-1,TRBV27,19,.,.,CASSLFPTEVVSTYNEQFF,TGTGCCAGCAGTTTATTTCCGACGGAAGTAGTGAGTACCTACAATGAGCAGTTCTTC
TRBJ2-3,TRBV4-3,17,.,.,CASSQEVFNQPTDTQYF,TGCGCCAGCAGCCAAGAAGTTTTTAACCAACCCACAGATACGCAGTATTTT
TRBJ2-1,TRBV29-1,15,.,.,CSVGGTGGAYNEQFF,TGCAGCGTTGGGGGGACGGGTGGGGCCTACAATGAGCAGTTCTTC
TRBJ1-5,TRBV24-1,16,TRBD1,.,CATSQSGTGGSQPQHF,TGTGCCACCAGTCAATCCGGGACAGGGGGCTCCCAGCCCCAGCATTTT
TRBJ1-6,TRBV18,14,.,.,CASSLRQKNSPLHF,TGTGCCAGCTCACTCCGGCAGAAGAATTCACCCCTCCACTTT
TRBJ2-7,TRBV7-2,13,.,.,CASSTSMDYEQYF,TGTGCCAGCAGCACATCGATGGACTACGAGCAGTACTTC
TRBJ2-6,TRBV7-2,17,.,.,CASSSYLQTAGANVLTF,TGTGCCAGCAGCTCTTACCTCCAAACGGCAGGGGCCAACGTCCTGACTTTC
TRBJ1-2,TRBV2,14,.,.,CASSEVLGNYGYTF,TGTGCCAGCAGTGAAGTTCTGGGAAACTATGGCTACACCTTC
TRBJ2-7,TRBV13,17,TRBD1,.,CASSAPGTGSTSYEQYF,TGTGCCAGCAGCGCCCCCGGGACAGGGTCTACATCCTACGAGCAGTACTTC
TRBJ1-4,TRBV5-1,15,.,once,CASSLEAGFNEKLFF,TGCGCCAGCAGCTTGGAGGCAGGTTTTAATGAAAAACTGTTTTTT
TRBJ1-5,TRBV19,13,.,.,CASSMWGNQPQHF,TGTGCCAGTAGTATGTGGGGCAATCAGCCCCAGCATTTT
TRBJ1-6,TRBV9,16,TRBD1,.,CASSVEGGQGDSPLHF,TGTGCCAGCAGCGTAGAAGGCGGACAGGGGGATTCACCCCTCCACTTT
TRBJ1-4,TRBV7-2,17,.,few,CASSSGLGLSLNEKLFF,TGTGCCAGCAGCTCAGGATTAGGGCTGTCTTTGAATGAAAAACTGTTTTTT
TRBJ2-1,TRBV9,16,.,.,CASSVAADSSYNEQFF,TGTGCCAGCAGCGTAGCTGCCGATAGCTCCTACAATGAGCAGTTCTTC
TRBJ2-2,TRBV11-1,16,TRBD1,.,CASSFGQGGHPGELFF,TGTGCCAGCAGCTTCGGACAGGGCGGGCATCCCGGGGAGCTGTTTTTT
TRBJ2-2,TRBV11-3,15,TRBD2,.,CASSPQPSGSGELFF,TGTGCCAGCAGCCCCCAGCCTAGCGGGTCCGGGGAGCTGTTTTTT
TRBJ1-2,TRBV7-2,15,.,.,CASSLYLGQGHGYTF,TGTGCCAGCAGCTTATACCTGGGCCAGGGGCATGGCTACACCTTC
TRBJ1-5,TRBV7-9,15,TRBD1,.,CASSLGTGRNQPQHF,TGTGCCAGCAGCTTAGGGACAGGACGCAATCAGCCCCAGCATTTT
TRBJ1-1,TRBV5-6,12,.,.,CASSFTNTEAFF,TGTGCCAGCAGCTTCACCAACACTGAAGCTTTCTTT
TRBJ2-6,TRBV19,13,.,.,CASSMPGANVLTF,TGTGCCAGTAGTATGCCTGGGGCCAACGTCCTGACTTTC
TRBJ1-1,TRBV12-3/TRBV12-4,13,.,once,CASSNRVNTEAFF,TGTGCCAGCAGTAACAGGGTTAACACTGAAGCTTTCTTT
TRBJ1-4,TRBV25-1,13,TRBD1,.,CALRRDRDEKLFF,TGTGCCCTCAGGCGGGACAGGGACGAAAAACTGTTTTTT
TRBJ2-1,TRBV28,15,TRBD1,few,CASSSGQGAVDEQFF,TGTGCCAGCAGTTCAGGACAGGGGGCTGTCGATGAGCAGTTCTTC
TRBJ1-1,TRBV7-9,15,.,once,CASSPRGSMNTEAFF,TGTGCCAGCAGCCCGAGGGGTAGTATGAACACTGAAGCTTTCTTT
TRBJ1-6,TRBV7-6,14,TRBD1,.,CASSLGTGGSPLHF,TGTGCCAGCAGCTTAGGGACAGGGGGATCACCCCTCCACTTT
TRBJ2-7,TRBV5-5,13,.,few,CASSLAQGTEQYF,TGTGCCAGCAGCTTGGCACAGGGAACCGAGCAGTACTTC
TRBJ2-5,TRBV7-2,15,TRBD2,.,CASSLRQRGQETQYF,TGTGCCAGCAGCTTAAGGCAGCGGGGCCAAGAGACCCAGTACTTC
TRBJ2-3,TRBV5-1,16,TRBD2,.,CASSLGSGGFTDTQYF,TGCGCCAGCAGCTTGGGTAGCGGGGGGTTCACAGATACGCAGTATTTT
TRBJ1-2,TRBV5-1,16,.,.,CASSLAPGQSNYGYTF,TGCGCCAGCAGCTTGGCCCCGGGGCAGTCAAACTATGGCTACACCTTC
TRBJ2-1,TRBV19,15,TRBD2,.,CASTVAGAFGNEQFF,TGTGCCAGTACCGTAGCGGGGGCCTTCGGGAATGAGCAGTTCTTC
TRBJ2-1,TRBV5-4,16,TRBD2,.,CASSAPGTSVYNEQFF,TGTGCCAGCAGCGCGCCCGGGACTAGCGTCTACAATGAGCAGTTCTTC
TRBJ1-4,TRBV2,14,.,.,CASSESQGRQELFF,TGTGCCAGCAGTGAATCCCAGGGACGGCAGGAACTGTTTTTT
TRBJ1-6,TRBV4-1,17,.,.,CASSQEQGSSYNSPLHF,TGCGCCAGCAGCCAAGAGCAGGGAAGCTCCTATAATTCACCCCTCCACTTT
TRBJ1-3,TRBV5-6,16,TRBD1,.,CASSDQQGKAGNTIYF,TGTGCCAGCAGCGACCAACAGGGGAAAGCTGGAAACACCATATATTTT
TRBJ2-5,TRBV6-6,15,TRBD2,few,CASSGLVGVLETQYF,TGTGCCAGCAGCGGACTAGTTGGGGTGTTGGAGACCCAGTACTTC
TRBJ2-1,TRBV27,14,TRBD1,.,CASRTGGVYNEQFF,TGTGCCAGCAGGACAGGGGGCGTCTACAATGAGCAGTTCTTC
TRBJ2-7,TRBV9,15,.,.,CASSVTGVPTYEQYF,TGTGCCAGCAGCGTAACGGGGGTACCCACCTACGAGCAGTACTTC
TRBJ2-3,TRBV18,14,.,.,CASSPPTGADTQYF,TGTGCCAGCTCACCACCGACGGGGGCGGATACGCAGTATTTT
TRBJ2-7,TRBV4-1,16,TRBD1,.,CASSQNSEGQAYEQYF,TGCGCCAGCAGCCAAAATAGCGAGGGACAGGCGTACGAGCAGTACTTC
TRBJ2-1,TRBV4-3,12,TRBD2,.,CASSQASGEKFF,TGCGCCAGCAGCCAAGCTAGCGGGGAAAAGTTCTTC
TRBJ2-7,TRBV4-1,15,.,.,CASSQGLAGTYEQYF,TGCGCCAGCAGCCAAGGGCTAGCAGGGACCTACGAGCAGTACTTC